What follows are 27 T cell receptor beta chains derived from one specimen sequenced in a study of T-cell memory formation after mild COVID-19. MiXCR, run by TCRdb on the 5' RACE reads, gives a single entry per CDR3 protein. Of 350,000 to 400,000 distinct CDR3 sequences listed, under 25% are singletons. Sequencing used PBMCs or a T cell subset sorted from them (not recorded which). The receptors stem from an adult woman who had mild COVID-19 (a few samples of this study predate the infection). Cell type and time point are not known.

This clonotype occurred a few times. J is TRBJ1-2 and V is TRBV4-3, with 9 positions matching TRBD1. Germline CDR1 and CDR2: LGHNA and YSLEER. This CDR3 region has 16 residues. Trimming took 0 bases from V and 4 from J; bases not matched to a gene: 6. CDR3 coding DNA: TGCGCCAGCAGCCAAGATAGGACAGGGGACCCCTATGGCTACACCTTC. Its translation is CASSQDRTGDPYGYTF.

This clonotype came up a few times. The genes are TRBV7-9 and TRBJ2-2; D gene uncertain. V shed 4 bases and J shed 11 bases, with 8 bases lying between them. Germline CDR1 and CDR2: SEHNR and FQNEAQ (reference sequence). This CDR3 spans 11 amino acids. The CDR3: CASSSQSELFF. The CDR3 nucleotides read TGTGCCAGCAGCTCTCAGTCTGAGCTGTTTTTT.

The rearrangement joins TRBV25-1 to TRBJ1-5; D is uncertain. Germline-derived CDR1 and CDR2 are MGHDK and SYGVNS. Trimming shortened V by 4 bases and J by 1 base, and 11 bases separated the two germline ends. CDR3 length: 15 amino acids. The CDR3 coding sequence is TGTGCCAGCAGTGGTTCAGGTTGGAGCAATCAGCCCCAGCATTTT. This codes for CASSGSGWSNQPQHF.

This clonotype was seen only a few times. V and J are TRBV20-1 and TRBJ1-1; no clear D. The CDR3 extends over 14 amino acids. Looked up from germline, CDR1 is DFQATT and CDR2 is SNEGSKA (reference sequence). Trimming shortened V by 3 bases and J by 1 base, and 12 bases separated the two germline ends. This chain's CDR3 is CSASSAAGNTEAFF. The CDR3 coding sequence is TGCAGTGCTAGCTCGGCCGCGGGGAACACTGAAGCTTTCTTT.

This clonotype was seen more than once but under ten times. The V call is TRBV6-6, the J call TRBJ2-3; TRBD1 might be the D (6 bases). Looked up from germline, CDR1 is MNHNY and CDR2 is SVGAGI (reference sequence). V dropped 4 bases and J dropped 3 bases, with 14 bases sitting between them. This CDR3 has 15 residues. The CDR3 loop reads CASSSGQKVTDTQYF. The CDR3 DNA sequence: TGTGCCAGCAGTTCCGGACAGAAAGTAACAGATACGCAGTATTTT.

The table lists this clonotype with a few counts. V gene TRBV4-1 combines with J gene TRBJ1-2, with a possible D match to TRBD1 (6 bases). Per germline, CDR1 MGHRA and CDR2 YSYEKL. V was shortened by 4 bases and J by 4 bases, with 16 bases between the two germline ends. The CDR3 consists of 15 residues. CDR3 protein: CASSPLLGGGYGYTF. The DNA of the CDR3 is TGCGCCAGCAGCCCCCTCTTGGGGGGCGGCTATGGCTACACCTTC.

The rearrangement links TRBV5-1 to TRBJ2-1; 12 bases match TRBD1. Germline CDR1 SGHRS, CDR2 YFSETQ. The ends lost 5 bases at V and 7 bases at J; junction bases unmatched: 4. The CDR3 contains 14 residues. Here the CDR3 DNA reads TGCGCCAGCAGTGGGGACAGGGGGCATAATGAGCAGTTCTTC. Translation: CASSGDRGHNEQFF.

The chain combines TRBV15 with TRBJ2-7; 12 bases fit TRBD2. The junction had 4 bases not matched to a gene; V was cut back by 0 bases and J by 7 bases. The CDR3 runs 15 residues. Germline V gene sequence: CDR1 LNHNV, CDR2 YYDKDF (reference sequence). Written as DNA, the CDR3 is TGTGCCACCAGCAGAGACCTAGCGGGGGGGCGTGAGCAGTACTTC. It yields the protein CATSRDLAGGREQYF. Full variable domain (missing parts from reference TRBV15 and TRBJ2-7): DAMVIQNPRYQVTQFGKPVTLSCSQTLNHNVMYWYQQKSSQAPKLLFHYYDKDFNNEADTPDNFQSRRPNTSFCFLDIRSPGLGDTAMYLCATSRDLAGGREQYFGPGTRLTVT.

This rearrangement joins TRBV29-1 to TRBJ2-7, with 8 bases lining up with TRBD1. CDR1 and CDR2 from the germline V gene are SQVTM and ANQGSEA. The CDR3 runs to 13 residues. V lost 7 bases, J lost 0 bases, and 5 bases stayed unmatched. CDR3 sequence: CSGTGSGSYEQYF. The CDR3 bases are TGCAGCGGGACAGGGTCGGGCTCCTACGAGCAGTACTTC.

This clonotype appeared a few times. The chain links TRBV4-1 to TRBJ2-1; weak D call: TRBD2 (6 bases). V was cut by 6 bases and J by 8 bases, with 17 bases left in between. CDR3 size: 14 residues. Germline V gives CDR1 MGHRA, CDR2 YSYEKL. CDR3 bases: TGCGCCAGCAGAGCGCCGGGACTCGCCCATGAGCAGTTCTTC. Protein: CASRAPGLAHEQFF.

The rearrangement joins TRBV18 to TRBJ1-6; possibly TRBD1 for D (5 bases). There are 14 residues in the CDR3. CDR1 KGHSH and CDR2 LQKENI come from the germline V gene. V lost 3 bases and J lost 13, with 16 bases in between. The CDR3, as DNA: TGTGCCAGCTCACCGTCCCCTTCTACAGGTCCCCTCCACTTT. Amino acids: CASSPSPSTGPLHF.

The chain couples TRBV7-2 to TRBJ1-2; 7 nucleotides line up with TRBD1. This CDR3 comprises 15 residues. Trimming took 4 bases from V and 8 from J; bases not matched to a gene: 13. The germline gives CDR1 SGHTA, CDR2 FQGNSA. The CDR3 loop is CASSSVSGGEVGYTF. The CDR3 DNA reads TGTGCCAGCAGCTCGGTGTCAGGGGGGGAGGTCGGCTACACCTTC.

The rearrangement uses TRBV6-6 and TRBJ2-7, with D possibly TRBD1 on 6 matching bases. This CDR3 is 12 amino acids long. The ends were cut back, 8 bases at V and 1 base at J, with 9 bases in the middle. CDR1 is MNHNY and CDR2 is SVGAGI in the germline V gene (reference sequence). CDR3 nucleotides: TGTGCCAGCCGGGACACTTCCTACGAGCAGTACTTC. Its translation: CASRDTSYEQYF.

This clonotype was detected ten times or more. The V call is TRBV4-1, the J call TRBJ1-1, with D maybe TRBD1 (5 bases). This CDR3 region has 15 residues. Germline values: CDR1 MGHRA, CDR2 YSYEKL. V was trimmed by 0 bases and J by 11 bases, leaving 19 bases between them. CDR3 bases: TGCGCCAGCAGCCAAGATTCGGGCACCGGGACTGGGGCTTTCTTT. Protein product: CASSQDSGTGTGAFF.

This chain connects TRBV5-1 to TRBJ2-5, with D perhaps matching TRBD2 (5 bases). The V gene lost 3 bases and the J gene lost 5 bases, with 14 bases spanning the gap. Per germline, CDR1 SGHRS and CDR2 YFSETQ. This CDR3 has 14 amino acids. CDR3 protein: CASSSTNHWETQYF. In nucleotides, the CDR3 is TGCGCCAGCAGCTCGACTAATCACTGGGAGACCCAGTACTTC.

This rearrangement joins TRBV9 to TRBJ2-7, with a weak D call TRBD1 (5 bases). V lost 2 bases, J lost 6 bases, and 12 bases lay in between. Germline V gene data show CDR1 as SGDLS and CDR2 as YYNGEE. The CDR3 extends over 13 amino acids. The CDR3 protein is CASSVNGASEQYF. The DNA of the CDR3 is TGTGCCAGCAGCGTGAATGGGGCAAGCGAGCAGTACTTC.

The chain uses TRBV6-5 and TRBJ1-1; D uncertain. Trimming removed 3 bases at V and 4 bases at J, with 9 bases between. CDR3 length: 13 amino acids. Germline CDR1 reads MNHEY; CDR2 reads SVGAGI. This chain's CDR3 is CASSYTQSTEAFF. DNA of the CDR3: TGTGCCAGCAGTTATACCCAAAGCACTGAAGCTTTCTTT.

The CDR3 loop reads CASSRTYGTDTYEQYF. The CDR3 region has the DNA TGTGCCAGCAGCCGAACCTACGGGACGGATACCTACGAGCAGTACTTC. The chain links TRBV12-3 or TRBV12-4 to TRBJ2-7, with D perhaps TRBD1 or TRBD2 (5 bases each). The CDR3 runs to 16 residues. Trimming left V 6 bases short and J 2 bases short, with 20 bases between.

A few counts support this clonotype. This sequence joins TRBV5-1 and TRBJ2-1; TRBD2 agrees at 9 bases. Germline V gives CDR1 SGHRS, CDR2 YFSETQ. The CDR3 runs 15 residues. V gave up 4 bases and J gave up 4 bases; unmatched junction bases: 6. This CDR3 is CASSPGLAQYNEQFF. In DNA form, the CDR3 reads TGCGCCAGCAGCCCGGGACTAGCCCAATACAATGAGCAGTTCTTC.

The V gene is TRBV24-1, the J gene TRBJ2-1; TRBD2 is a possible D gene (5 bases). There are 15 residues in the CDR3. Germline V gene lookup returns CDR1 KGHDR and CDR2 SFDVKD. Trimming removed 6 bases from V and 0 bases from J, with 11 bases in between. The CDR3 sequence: CATSTRASSYNEQFF. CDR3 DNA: TGTGCCACCAGTACGCGGGCGAGCTCCTACAATGAGCAGTTCTTC.

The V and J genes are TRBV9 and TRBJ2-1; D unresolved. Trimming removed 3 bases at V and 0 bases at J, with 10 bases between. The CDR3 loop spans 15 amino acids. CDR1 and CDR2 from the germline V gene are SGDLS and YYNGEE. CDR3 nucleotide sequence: TGTGCCAGCAGCGCCCAAAGTGTCTCCTACAATGAGCAGTTCTTC. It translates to CASSAQSVSYNEQFF.

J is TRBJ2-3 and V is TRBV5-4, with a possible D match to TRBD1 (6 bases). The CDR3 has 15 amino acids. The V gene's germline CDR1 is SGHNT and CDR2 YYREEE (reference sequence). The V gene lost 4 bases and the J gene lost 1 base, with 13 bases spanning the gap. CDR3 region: CASSHRDLGTDTQYF. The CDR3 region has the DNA TGTGCCAGCAGCCACAGGGACCTAGGCACAGATACGCAGTATTTT.

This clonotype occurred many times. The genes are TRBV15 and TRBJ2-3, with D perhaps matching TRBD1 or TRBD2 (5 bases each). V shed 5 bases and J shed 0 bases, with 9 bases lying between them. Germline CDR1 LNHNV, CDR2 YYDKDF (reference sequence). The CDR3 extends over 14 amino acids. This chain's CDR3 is CATSWGRSTDTQYF. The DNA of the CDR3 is TGTGCCACCAGCTGGGGACGGAGCACAGATACGCAGTATTTT.

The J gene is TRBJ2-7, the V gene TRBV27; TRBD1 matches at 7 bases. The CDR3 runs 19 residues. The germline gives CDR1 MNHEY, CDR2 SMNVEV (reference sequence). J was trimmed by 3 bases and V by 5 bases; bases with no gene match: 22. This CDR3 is CASSRGSTTYRGQYYEQYF. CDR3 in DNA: TGTGCCAGCAGTCGAGGATCAACCACGTACAGGGGACAGTACTACGAGCAGTACTTC.

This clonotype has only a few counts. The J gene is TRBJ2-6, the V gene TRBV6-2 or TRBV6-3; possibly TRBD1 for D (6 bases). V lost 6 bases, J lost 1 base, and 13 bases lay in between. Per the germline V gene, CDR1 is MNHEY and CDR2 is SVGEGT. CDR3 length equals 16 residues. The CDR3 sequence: CASSRQQGSGANVLTF. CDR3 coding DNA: TGTGCCAGCAGCCGTCAACAGGGATCTGGGGCCAACGTCCTGACTTTC.

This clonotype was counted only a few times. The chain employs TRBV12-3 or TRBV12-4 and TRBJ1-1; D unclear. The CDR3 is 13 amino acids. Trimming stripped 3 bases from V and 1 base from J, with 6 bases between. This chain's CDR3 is CASSLLWNTEAFF. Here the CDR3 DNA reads TGTGCCAGCAGTTTGTTGTGGAACACTGAAGCTTTCTTT.

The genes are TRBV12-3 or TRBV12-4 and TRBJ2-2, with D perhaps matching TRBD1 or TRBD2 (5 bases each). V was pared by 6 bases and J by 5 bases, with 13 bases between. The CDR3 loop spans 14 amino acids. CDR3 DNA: TGTGCCAGCAGCTCGGGACGTATTACCGGGGAGCTGTTTTTT. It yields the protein CASSSGRITGELFF.